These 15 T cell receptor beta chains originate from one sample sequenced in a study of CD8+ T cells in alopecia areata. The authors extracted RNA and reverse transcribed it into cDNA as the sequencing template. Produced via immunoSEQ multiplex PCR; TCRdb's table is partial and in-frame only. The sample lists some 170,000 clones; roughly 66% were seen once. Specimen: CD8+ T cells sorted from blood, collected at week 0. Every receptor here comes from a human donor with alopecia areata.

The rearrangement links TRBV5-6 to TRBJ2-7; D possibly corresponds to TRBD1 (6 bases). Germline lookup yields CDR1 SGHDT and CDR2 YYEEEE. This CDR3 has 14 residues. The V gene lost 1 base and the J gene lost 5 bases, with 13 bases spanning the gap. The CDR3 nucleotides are TGTGCCAGCAGCTTGCCAGGGGAGAGCAACGAGCAGTACTTC. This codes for CASSLPGESNEQYF.

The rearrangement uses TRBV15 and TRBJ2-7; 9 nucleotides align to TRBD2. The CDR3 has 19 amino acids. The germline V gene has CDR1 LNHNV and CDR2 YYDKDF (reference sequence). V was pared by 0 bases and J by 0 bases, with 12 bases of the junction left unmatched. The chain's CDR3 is CATSRDLGAGGWSSYEQYF. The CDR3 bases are TGTGCCACCAGCAGAGATCTTGGAGCGGGGGGCTGGAGCTCCTACGAGCAGTACTTC.

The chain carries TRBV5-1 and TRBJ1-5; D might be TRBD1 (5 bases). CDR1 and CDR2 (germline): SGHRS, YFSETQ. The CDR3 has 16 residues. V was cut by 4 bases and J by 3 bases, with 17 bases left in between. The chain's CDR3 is CASSHDPGYPNQPQHF. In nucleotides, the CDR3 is TGCGCCAGCAGCCATGACCCAGGGTACCCCAATCAGCCCCAGCATTTT.

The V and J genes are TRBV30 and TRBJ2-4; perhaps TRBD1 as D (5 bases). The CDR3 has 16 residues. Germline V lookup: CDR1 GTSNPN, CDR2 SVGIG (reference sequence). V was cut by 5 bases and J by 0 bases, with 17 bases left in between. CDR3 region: CAWGRPPGLAKNIQYF. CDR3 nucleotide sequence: TGTGCCTGGGGACGACCCCCAGGGTTAGCCAAAAACATTCAGTACTTC.

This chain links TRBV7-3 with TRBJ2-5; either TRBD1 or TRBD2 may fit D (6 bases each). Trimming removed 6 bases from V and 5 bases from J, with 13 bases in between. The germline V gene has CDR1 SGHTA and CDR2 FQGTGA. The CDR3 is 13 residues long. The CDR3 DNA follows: TGTGCCAGCAGTTCACTGGGGGGCGAGACCCAGTACTTC. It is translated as CASSSLGGETQYF.

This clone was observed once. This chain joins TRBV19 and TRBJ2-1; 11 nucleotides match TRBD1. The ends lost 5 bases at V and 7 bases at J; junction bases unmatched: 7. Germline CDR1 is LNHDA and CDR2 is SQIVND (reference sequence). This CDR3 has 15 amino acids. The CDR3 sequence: CASSPGTGGRNEQFF. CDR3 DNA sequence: TGTGCCAGTAGTCCCGGGACAGGGGGTCGGAATGAGCAGTTCTTC. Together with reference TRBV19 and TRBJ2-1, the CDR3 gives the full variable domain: DGGITQSPKYLFRKEGQNVTLSCEQNLNHDAMYWYRQDPGQGLRLIYYSQIVNDFQKGDIAEGYSVSREKKESFPLTVTSAQKNPTAFYLCASSPGTGGRNEQFFGPGTRLTVL.

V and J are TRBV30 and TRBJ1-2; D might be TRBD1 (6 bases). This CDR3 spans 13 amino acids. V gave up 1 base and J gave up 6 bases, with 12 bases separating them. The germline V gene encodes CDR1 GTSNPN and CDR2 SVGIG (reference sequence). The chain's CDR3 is CAWSEQGRHGYTF. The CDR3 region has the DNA TGTGCCTGGAGTGAGCAGGGGCGCCATGGCTACACCTTC.

The CDR3 coding sequence is TGTGCCAGCAGTTACTCGAGCGCTGGGGCCAACGTCCTGACTTTC. Protein: CASSYSSAGANVLTF. The chain carries TRBV6-5 and TRBJ2-6; no clear D. Germline lookup yields CDR1 MNHEY and CDR2 SVGAGI. CDR3 length equals 15 residues. Trimming pared 0 bases from V and 2 bases from J, leaving 5 bases between.

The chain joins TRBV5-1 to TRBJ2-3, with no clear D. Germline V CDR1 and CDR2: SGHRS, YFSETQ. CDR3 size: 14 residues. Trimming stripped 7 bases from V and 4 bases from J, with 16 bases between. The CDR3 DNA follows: TGCGCCAGCCAGGACGAGTTCTGGTCAGATACGCAGTATTTT. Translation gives CASQDEFWSDTQYF.

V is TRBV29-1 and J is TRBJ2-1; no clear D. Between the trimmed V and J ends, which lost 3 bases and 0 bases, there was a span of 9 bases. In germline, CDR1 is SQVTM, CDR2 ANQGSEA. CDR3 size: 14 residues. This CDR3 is CSVDTGSSYNEQFF. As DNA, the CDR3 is TGCAGCGTTGATACTGGTAGCTCCTACAATGAGCAGTTCTTC.

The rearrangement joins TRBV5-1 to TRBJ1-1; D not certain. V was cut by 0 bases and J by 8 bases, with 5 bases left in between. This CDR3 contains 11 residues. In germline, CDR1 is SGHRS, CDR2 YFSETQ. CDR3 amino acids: CASSLGLEAFF. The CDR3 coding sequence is TGCGCCAGCAGCTTGGGACTCGAAGCTTTCTTT.

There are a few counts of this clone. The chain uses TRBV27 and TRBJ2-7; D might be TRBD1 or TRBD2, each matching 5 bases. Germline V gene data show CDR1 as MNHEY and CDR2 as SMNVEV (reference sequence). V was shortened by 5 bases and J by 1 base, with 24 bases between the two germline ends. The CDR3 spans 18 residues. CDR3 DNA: TGTGCCAGCAGTCCCTATCCCACACGAGGGGATCGATCCTACGAGCAGTACTTC. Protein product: CASSPYPTRGDRSYEQYF.

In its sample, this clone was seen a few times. Written as DNA, the CDR3 is TGTGCCTGGACCCGTTCTTACGGGACAGCAACTCTTGAGAACTATGGCTACACCTTC. It codes for CAWTRSYGTATLENYGYTF. The chain has TRBV30 and TRBJ1-2, with 7 bases that match TRBD1. The V gene end was trimmed by 4 bases and the J gene end by 2 bases; junction bases not matched to a gene: 22. CDR3 length: 19 amino acids. Germline V gene sequence: CDR1 GTSNPN, CDR2 SVGIG (reference sequence).

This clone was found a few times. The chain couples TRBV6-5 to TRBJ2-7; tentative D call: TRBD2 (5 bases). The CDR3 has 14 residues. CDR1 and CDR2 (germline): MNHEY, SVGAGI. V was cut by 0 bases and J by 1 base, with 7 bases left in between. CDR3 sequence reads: CASSYSGGSYEQYF. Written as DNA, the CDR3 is TGTGCCAGCAGTTACTCAGGAGGATCCTACGAGCAGTACTTC.

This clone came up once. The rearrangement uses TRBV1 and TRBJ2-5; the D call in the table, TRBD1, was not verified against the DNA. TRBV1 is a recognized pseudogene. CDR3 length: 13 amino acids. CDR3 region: CTSSLKLAETQYF. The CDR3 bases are TGCACCAGCAGCCTAAAATTGGCAGAGACCCAGTACTTC.